These 27 T cell receptor beta chains originate from one sample sequenced in a study of a mutant IDH1 vaccine in newly diagnosed glioma. The antigens for these receptors are not known. Sequenced by immunoSEQ multiplex PCR; TCRdb stores in-frame clones only, minus some. The table records tens of thousands of clones, 80% to 90% of them present only once. Time point reported: week 23, last vaccination. With topical imiquimod, each dose of the vaccine consisted of 300 ug of mutant IDH1 20-mer peptide. The sequencing here drew on PBMCs, taken from a glioma patient whose treatment included an IDH1 peptide vaccine. The receptor source for this set is a woman in her thirties or forties with glioma. Some clones in this sample may be carry-over from other donors' samples.

The chain links TRBV7-9 to TRBJ1-3; D not certain. Germline CDR1 SEHNR, CDR2 FQNEAQ (reference sequence). This CDR3 spans 15 amino acids. V lost 4 bases to trimming and J lost 1 base, with 11 bases between them. The CDR3 region is CASSWIGSSGNTIYF. In DNA, the CDR3 is TGTGCCAGCAGCTGGATTGGATCGTCTGGAAACACCATATATTTT.

This clone was observed a single time. This chain connects TRBV6-4 to TRBJ1-1, with TRBD1 matching over 7 bases. The CDR3 is 15 residues long. V was clipped by 5 bases and J by 1 base; unmatched bases: 7. Germline CDR1 MRHNA, CDR2 SNTAGT. The CDR3 DNA is TGTGCCAGCAGTAAGGAGGGGGCGGCGAACACTGAAGCTTTCTTT. It encodes CASSKEGAANTEAFF.

The chain uses TRBV2 and TRBJ2-7; 7 nucleotides agree with TRBD1. The CDR3 is 14 residues long. Germline trimming cut 7 bases from V and 3 bases from J; bases unmatched to any gene: 9. Germline V gene sequence: CDR1 SNHLY, CDR2 FYNNEI. The CDR3 bases are TGTGCCAGCACGGAGCCGACAGGGCTCTACGAGCAGTACTTC. The encoded protein is CASTEPTGLYEQYF. The full variable domain, in which reference TRBV2 and TRBJ2-7 provide the parts outside the CDR3, is EPEVTQTPSHQVTQMGQEVILRCVPISNHLYFYWYRQILGQKVEFLVSFYNNEISEKSEIFDDQFSVERPDGSNFTLKIRSTKLEDSAMYFCASTEPTGLYEQYFGPGTRLTVT.

The rearrangement uses TRBV11-2 and TRBJ2-5, with D perhaps TRBD1 (7 bases). Germline lookup yields CDR1 SGHAT and CDR2 FQNNGV. The CDR3 runs to 13 residues. V lost 7 bases, J lost 5 bases, and 14 bases lay in between. CDR3 DNA: TGTGCCAGCAACCTACAGGGGAGGGAGACCCAGTACTTC. This gives the protein CASNLQGRETQYF. The variable domain in full, completed from reference TRBV11-2 and TRBJ2-5, reads EAGVAQSPRYKIIEKRQSVAFWCNPISGHATLYWYQQILGQGPKLLIQFQNNGVVDDSQLPKDRFSAERLKGVDSTLKIQPAKLEDSAVYLCASNLQGRETQYFGPGTRLLVL.

CDR3 in amino acids: CASSLDSGATDTQYF. The CDR3 DNA reads as TGTGCCAGCAGCTTGGACAGCGGGGCAACAGATACGCAGTATTTT. This chain joins TRBV5-4 and TRBJ2-3, with 7 positions matching TRBD2. J was trimmed by 3 bases and V by 0 bases; bases with no gene match: 4. The CDR3 sequence is 15 residues long. Germline CDR1 is SGHNT and CDR2 is YYREEE (reference sequence).

The gene calls are TRBV18 and TRBJ2-7; D is possibly TRBD1 (6 bases). Trimming removed 4 bases at V and 2 bases at J, with 9 bases between. The CDR3 extends over 13 amino acids. Germline CDR1 is KGHSH and CDR2 is LQKENI. CDR3 region: CASSRGQTYEQYF. CDR3 DNA: TGTGCCAGCTCACGAGGACAGACCTACGAGCAGTACTTC.

V usage is TRBV20-1 and J usage is TRBJ1-2; weak D call: TRBD1 (5 bases). CDR3 length equals 11 residues. Germline loops: CDR1 DFQATT, CDR2 SNEGSKA (reference sequence). The V and J ends lost 1 base and 5 bases respectively, with 5 bases between them. This CDR3 reads CSARAGYGYTF. The DNA for the CDR3 is TGCAGTGCTAGAGCAGGGTATGGCTACACCTTC.

The gene calls are TRBV4-2 and TRBJ1-1, with 7 bases lining up with TRBD1. This CDR3 region has 15 residues. Germline V gives CDR1 LGHNA, CDR2 YNFKEQ. The V and J ends lost 0 bases and 11 bases, in that order; junction bases with no gene match: 12. The CDR3 region is CASSQESENRGGAFF. The CDR3 DNA is TGTGCCAGCAGCCAAGAATCCGAGAACAGGGGTGGGGCTTTCTTT.

This chain connects TRBV6-1 to TRBJ2-3, with D perhaps TRBD2 (6 bases). V was shortened by 6 bases and J by 2 bases, with 15 bases between the two germline ends. Germline values: CDR1 MNHNS, CDR2 SASEGT. The CDR3 length is 15 residues. For the CDR3, the DNA is TGTGCCAGCAGCGACTCGGGGGACCTCACAGATACGCAGTATTTT. Translated, it gives CASSDSGDLTDTQYF.

The chain links TRBV2 to TRBJ2-3; no clear D. Germline CDR1 reads SNHLY; CDR2 reads FYNNEI. The CDR3 runs to 15 residues. Trimming left V 10 bases short and J 1 base short, with 18 bases between. As DNA, the CDR3 is TGTGCCACACTCGGTGGGTCGCCGGGCACAGATACGCAGTATTTT. Translated, it gives CATLGGSPGTDTQYF.

V gene TRBV30 combines with J gene TRBJ2-5, with 8 bases aligning to TRBD2. This CDR3 is 15 amino acids long. Germline loops: CDR1 GTSNPN, CDR2 SVGIG (reference sequence). V lost 4 bases, J lost 5 bases, and 12 bases stayed unmatched. The CDR3 loop reads CAWTEGGGPWETQYF. DNA for the CDR3: TGTGCCTGGACCGAGGGCGGGGGGCCTTGGGAGACCCAGTACTTC. The variable domain in full, with the rest retrieved from reference TRBV30 and TRBJ2-5, is SQTIHQWPATLVQPVGSPLSLECTVEGTSNPNLYWYRQAAGRGLQLLFYSVGIGQISSEVPQNLSASRPQDRQFILSSKKLLLSDSGFYLCAWTEGGGPWETQYFGPGTRLLVL.

The V and J genes are TRBV13 and TRBJ1-5; D gene ambiguous. The germline V gene encodes CDR1 PRHDT and CDR2 FYEKMQ (reference sequence). The CDR3 is 15 residues long. Trimming removed 2 bases from V and 6 bases from J, with 14 bases in between. This CDR3 reads CASSLHGRFGQPQHF. In DNA, the CDR3 is TGTGCCAGCAGCTTACACGGTCGGTTCGGTCAGCCCCAGCATTTT.

The chain joins TRBV27 to TRBJ1-2; 7 bases align to TRBD1. The CDR3 consists of 14 residues. After removal of 6 bases from V and 6 bases from J, the junction contained 10 bases not matched to a gene. The germline CDR1 and CDR2 sequences are MNHEY and SMNVEV (reference sequence). The CDR3 protein is CASSTDRVGDGYTF. CDR3 DNA sequence: TGTGCCAGCAGCACCGACAGGGTTGGGGATGGCTACACCTTC.

The gene calls are TRBV5-1 and TRBJ2-5; 7 nucleotides line up with TRBD1. The germline V gene has CDR1 SGHRS and CDR2 YFSETQ. The CDR3 contains 14 residues. V lost 3 bases, J lost 2 bases, and 4 bases stayed unmatched. As DNA, the CDR3 is TGCGCCAGCAGCTCAGGACAGGCTCAAGAGACCCAGTACTTC. It translates to CASSSGQAQETQYF.

The V and J genes are TRBV6-1 and TRBJ2-2, with TRBD2 as a possible D gene (6 bases). Per germline, CDR1 MNHNS and CDR2 SASEGT. Trimming cost V 3 bases and J 6 bases, with 17 bases left between them. This CDR3 has 16 amino acids. The CDR3 region has the DNA TGTGCCAGCAGTGATAAGGGAGGTCTACACCCCGGGGAGCTGTTTTTT. Translated, it gives CASSDKGGLHPGELFF.

CDR3 in amino acids: CASSIRLAGGSYNEQFF. The CDR3 nucleotides read TGTGCCAGTAGTATAAGGCTAGCGGGGGGCTCCTACAATGAGCAGTTCTTC. This rearrangement joins TRBV19 to TRBJ2-1; 11 nucleotides agree with TRBD2. V shed 2 bases and J 0 bases; nucleotides not matched to a gene: 3. The CDR3 has 17 residues. Per the germline V gene, CDR1 is LNHDA and CDR2 is SQIVND (reference sequence).

The CDR3 sequence: CASSEPRAGGYEKLFF. The CDR3 nucleotides are TGTGCCAGCAGTGAACCACGGGCAGGGGGCTATGAAAAACTGTTTTTT. The chain carries TRBV6-1 and TRBJ1-4, with TRBD1 matching over 8 bases. The CDR3 is 16 residues long. CDR1 is MNHNS and CDR2 is SASEGT in the germline V gene. The trim removed 2 bases at V and 6 bases at J, leaving 8 bases unmatched.

The chain recombines TRBV15 with TRBJ2-7, with TRBD1 matching 8 bases. V trimming: 5 bases; J trimming: 4 bases; junction bases outside the gene matches: 10. Germline CDR1 LNHNV, CDR2 YYDKDF (reference sequence). The CDR3 loop spans 15 amino acids. CDR3 sequence (DNA): TGTGCCACCAGCTCTTCGGCAGGGGGCATATACGAGCAGTACTTC. It specifies CATSSSAGGIYEQYF.

This clone was picked up one time. The chain is built from TRBV5-4 and TRBJ1-2; 8 nucleotides agree with TRBD1. Trimming cost V 4 bases and J 7 bases; bases outside gene matches: 9. The length of the CDR3 is 14 residues. In germline, CDR1 is SGHNT, CDR2 YYREEE (reference sequence). The CDR3 loop reads CASSLGQGARGYTF. The CDR3 region has the DNA TGTGCCAGCAGCCTCGGGCAGGGGGCTCGTGGCTACACCTTC.

The J gene is TRBJ2-7, the V gene TRBV7-8; TRBD2 is a possible D gene (6 bases). CDR1 is SGHVS and CDR2 is FQNEAQ in the germline V gene. V was pared by 6 bases and J by 7 bases, with 22 bases between. The CDR3 is made up of 15 amino acids. CDR3 sequence: CASSRTWGVTGEQYF. The CDR3 DNA reads TGTGCCAGCAGTCGGACTTGGGGGGTAACGGGTGAGCAGTACTTC.

The rearrangement joins TRBV5-6 to TRBJ1-2, with D hard to call. This CDR3 is 16 amino acids long. V lost 0 bases, J lost 0 bases, and 12 bases lay in between. The germline CDR1 and CDR2 sequences are SGHDT and YYEEEE. CDR3 loop: CASSLGAAGTNYGYTF. The CDR3 DNA is TGTGCCAGCAGCTTGGGGGCAGCCGGAACTAACTATGGCTACACCTTC.

Only one count was recorded for this clone. The chain is built from TRBV5-4 and TRBJ1-5; TRBD1 matches at 12 bases. This CDR3 contains 15 residues. Per the germline V gene, CDR1 is SGHNT and CDR2 is YYREEE (reference sequence). After removal of 3 bases from V and 3 bases from J, the junction contained 1 base not matched to a gene. The CDR3 DNA reads as TGTGCCAGCAGCTGGGACAGGGGGCCCAATCAGCCCCAGCATTTT. The encoded protein is CASSWDRGPNQPQHF.

The V and J genes are TRBV6-6 and TRBJ2-3; the D gene is possibly TRBD2 (5 bases). Trimming shortened V by 2 bases and J by 4 bases, and 7 bases separated the two germline ends. The germline gives CDR1 MNHNY, CDR2 SVGAGI (reference sequence). There are 13 residues in the CDR3. The chain's CDR3 is CASSYGSSDTQYF. For the CDR3, the DNA is TGTGCCAGCAGTTACGGGAGTTCAGATACGCAGTATTTT.

The chain couples TRBV13 to TRBJ1-1, with TRBD1 identical over 7 bases. V lost 3 bases to trimming and J lost 3 bases; unmatched junction nucleotides: 7. Germline CDR1 PRHDT, CDR2 FYEKMQ (reference sequence). The CDR3 is 15 residues long. CDR3 sequence reads: CASSFTGDPYTEAFF. CDR3 nucleotide sequence: TGTGCCAGCAGCTTCACAGGGGACCCTTACACTGAAGCTTTCTTT. Drawing the rest from reference TRBV13 and TRBJ1-1, the complete variable domain is AAGVIQSPRHLIKEKRETATLKCYPIPRHDTVYWYQQGPGQDPQFLISFYEKMQSDKGSIPDRFSAQQFSDYHSELNMSSLELGDSALYFCASSFTGDPYTEAFFGQGTRLTVV.

J is TRBJ2-7 and V is TRBV6-5, with 7 positions matching TRBD1. The CDR3 sequence is 14 residues long. V shed 8 bases and J 2 bases; nucleotides not matched to a gene: 9. CDR1 is MNHEY, CDR2 SVGAGI, per germline. The CDR3 nucleotides read TGTGCCAGCCGACCCAGGGACAGCACCTACGAGCAGTACTTC. It translates to CASRPRDSTYEQYF.

The J gene is TRBJ2-4, the V gene TRBV7-6; D may be TRBD1 or TRBD2 (5 bases each). V was pared by 1 base and J by 2 bases, with 15 bases between. The CDR3 has 17 residues. Germline CDR1 and CDR2: SGHVS and FNYEAQ. The CDR3 region is CASSLEGARTSKNIQYF. The CDR3 region has the DNA TGTGCCAGCAGCTTAGAAGGGGCCAGGACTTCCAAAAACATTCAGTACTTC.

The gene calls are TRBV7-6 and TRBJ2-1, with 8 bases fitting TRBD2. CDR1 is SGHVS, CDR2 FNYEAQ, per germline. The CDR3 spans 12 residues. The J segment lost 14 bases and the V segment lost 4 bases, leaving 7 bases of the junction unmatched. The DNA of the CDR3 is TGTGCCAGCAGCTCCCCCGGGACTAGTGAGTTCTTC. Translation: CASSSPGTSEFF.